This T cell receptor (beta chain) was sequenced during a study of neurological immune-mediated disorders. Per the germline V gene, CDR1 is SQVTM and CDR2 is ANQGSEA. V lost 3 bases and J lost 1; bases outside the gene matches: 10. CDR3 size: 16 residues. TCRdb called the 5' RACE reads again in MiXCR, with one record for every CDR3 protein. The top ten clones hold roughly 1.5% of a sample with roughly 48,000 distinct CDR3 sequences, about 5% of them seen once. The receptor comes from a woman between 18 and 29 years old with multiple sclerosis. The chain links TRBV29-1 to TRBJ2-3, with 7 bases that match TRBD2. Source material: CD4+ T cells from blood. CDR3 sequence reads: CSVDLAGIAGTDTQYF. DNA for the CDR3: TGCAGCGTTGATTTAGCGGGTATAGCGGGCACAGATACGCAGTATTTT.